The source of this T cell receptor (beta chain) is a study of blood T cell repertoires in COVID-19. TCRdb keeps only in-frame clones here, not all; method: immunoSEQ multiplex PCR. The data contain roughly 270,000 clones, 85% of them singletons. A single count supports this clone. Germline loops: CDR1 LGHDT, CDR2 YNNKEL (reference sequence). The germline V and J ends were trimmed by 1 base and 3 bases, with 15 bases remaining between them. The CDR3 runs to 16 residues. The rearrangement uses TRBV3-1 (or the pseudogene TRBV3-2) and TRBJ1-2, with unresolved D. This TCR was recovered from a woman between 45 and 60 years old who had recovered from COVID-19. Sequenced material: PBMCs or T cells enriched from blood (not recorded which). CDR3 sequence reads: CASSQGGVQRDYGYTF. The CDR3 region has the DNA TGTGCCAGCAGCCAAGGTGGCGTACAGCGGGACTATGGCTACACCTTC.